This T cell receptor beta chain was captured in a study of control samples from healthy donors and cancer patients. This clone was found once. Method: immunoSEQ multiplex PCR; TCRdb's copy keeps in-frame clones and lacks some. The sample carries more than 95,000 clones, more than 75% recorded once. Germline-derived CDR1 and CDR2 are KGHSH and LQKENI. There are 15 residues in the CDR3. V shed 2 bases and J 3 bases; nucleotides not matched to a gene: 6. The sequenced sample consisted of blood. V and J are TRBV18 and TRBJ2-7; TRBD2 matches 8 bases. The clonotype comes from a woman in her seventies in good health. The CDR3 reads CASSPGGGPNYEQYF. CDR3 nucleotide sequence: TGTGCCAGCTCACCAGGCGGGGGGCCCAACTACGAGCAGTACTTC.